Given below is one T cell receptor (beta chain) in context. The sample originates from a study of CD8 T cells in Susac syndrome. With random hexamers, 0.5 to 1 ug RNA was reverse transcribed. TCRdb called the immunoSEQ multiplex PCR reads again in MiXCR, with one record for every CDR3 protein. The table records about 130,000 distinct CDR3 sequences, 85% to 95% of them present only once. V was clipped by 5 bases and J by 2 bases; unmatched bases: 3. In germline, CDR1 is SGHAT, CDR2 FQDESV (reference sequence). This CDR3 has 15 residues. Sequenced material: CD8+ T cells from PBMCs. The sequence was obtained from a human donor with Susac syndrome. The chain employs TRBV11-1 and TRBJ2-6; 7 bases are shared with TRBD1. CDR3 bases: TGTGCCAGCAGCCAGGGGACAGCTGGGGCCAACGTCCTGACTTTC. Its translation is CASSQGTAGANVLTF.